This T cell receptor beta chain comes out of a study of T cells in Graves' hyperthyroidism and ophthalmopathy. The study left out patients who had uncontrolled infection, other autoimmune disease, pregnancy or lactation. Diagnoses used clinical symptoms, serum thyroxine and TRAb, thyroid ultrasound and orbital computed tomography. Study-wide results and limits: Ophthalmopathy, which appeared later, was predicted by the model a median about 6 months before onset. Blood also held most thyroid clonotypes expanded beyond 0.001.

Using RNA transcripts as the source, TCR beta CDR3 regions were amplified. The TCR CDR3 was amplified in a first-round RT-PCR using the HTBI primer set. One entry per CDR3 protein results from TCRdb running MiXCR on the multiplex PCR reads. The sample lists around 56,000 distinct CDR3 sequences; around 50% were seen once. This clonotype was observed at least ten times. Its antigen remains unidentified. Specimen: blood. This receptor was taken from a woman aged 60-70 years with Graves' ophthalmopathy.

In nucleotides, the CDR3 is TGTGCCAGCAGCTTAGACGGGAGGGCCCATGAGCAGTTCTTC. This sequence encodes CASSLDGRAHEQFF. The chain combines TRBV7-3 with TRBJ2-1, with 8 bases fitting TRBD2. The junction had 5 bases not matched to a gene; V was cut back by 2 bases and J by 8 bases. The CDR3 is made up of 14 amino acids. In germline, CDR1 is SGHTA, CDR2 FQGTGA.